This T cell receptor (beta chain) comes out of a study of cytomegalovirus exposure and HLA in healthy donors. Turning to this clone: Its cognate antigen is unknown.

The CDR3 length is 17 residues. V shed 2 bases and J 6 bases; nucleotides not matched to a gene: 10. The PCR employed 60 Vbeta primers together with 13 Jbeta primers. Method: immunoSEQ multiplex PCR; TCRdb's copy keeps in-frame clones and lacks some. The sample lists some 170,000 clones; roughly four fifths were seen once. Study conclusions and caveats: The investigators catalogued 150 or so TCR beta chains as cytomegalovirus-associated. In a later analysis, compared with equally common non-associated chains, HLA-associated beta chains were more expanded.

This clonotype was obtained from a woman in her late teens or twenties in good health and CMV-seropositive. Sequences were obtained from PBMCs. V is TRBV6-7 and J is TRBJ1-6; 7 positions match TRBD1. TRBV6-7 carries the ORF label, with uncertain function. DNA of the CDR3: TGTGCCAGCAGTTACCCACACCAGACAGGGTTTAATTCACCCCTCCACTTT. Its translation: CASSYPHQTGFNSPLHF.